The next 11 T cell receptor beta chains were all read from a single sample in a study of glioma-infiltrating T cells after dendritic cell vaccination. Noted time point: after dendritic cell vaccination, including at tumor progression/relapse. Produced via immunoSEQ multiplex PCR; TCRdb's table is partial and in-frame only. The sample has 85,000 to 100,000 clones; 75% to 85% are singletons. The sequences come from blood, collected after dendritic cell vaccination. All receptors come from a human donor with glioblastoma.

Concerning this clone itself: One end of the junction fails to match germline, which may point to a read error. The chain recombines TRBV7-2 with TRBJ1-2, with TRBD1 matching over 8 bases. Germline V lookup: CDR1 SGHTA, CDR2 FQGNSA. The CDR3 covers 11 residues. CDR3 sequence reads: CASSLGQGIAF. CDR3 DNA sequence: TGTGCCAGCAGCCTTGGACAGGGCATCGCCTTC.

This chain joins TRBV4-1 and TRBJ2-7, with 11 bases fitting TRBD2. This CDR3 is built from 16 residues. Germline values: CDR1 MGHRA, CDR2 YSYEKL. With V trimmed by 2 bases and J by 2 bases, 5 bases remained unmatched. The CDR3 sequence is CASSQPTSGNTYEQYV. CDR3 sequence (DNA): TGCGCCAGCAGCCAACCGACTAGCGGGAATACCTACGAGCAGTACGTC.

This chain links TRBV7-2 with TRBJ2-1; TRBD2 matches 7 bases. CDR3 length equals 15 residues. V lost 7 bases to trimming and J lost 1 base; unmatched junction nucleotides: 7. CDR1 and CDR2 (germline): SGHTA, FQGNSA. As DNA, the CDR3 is TGTGCCAGCACCCTGGCGGGGGTATCCTACAATGAGCAGTTCTTC. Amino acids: CASTLAGVSYNEQFF.

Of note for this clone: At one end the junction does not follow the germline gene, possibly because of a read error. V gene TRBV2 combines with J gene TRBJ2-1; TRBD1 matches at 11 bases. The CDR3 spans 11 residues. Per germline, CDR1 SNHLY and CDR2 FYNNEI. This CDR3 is CASSLSGQGVF. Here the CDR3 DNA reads TGTGCCAGCAGTCTGTCGGGACAGGGGGTCTTC.

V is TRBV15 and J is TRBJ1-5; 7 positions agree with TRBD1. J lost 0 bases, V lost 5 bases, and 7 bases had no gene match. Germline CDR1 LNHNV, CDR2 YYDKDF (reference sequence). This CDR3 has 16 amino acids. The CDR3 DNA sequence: TGTGCCACCAGCTTGGGACAGACCCTTAGCAATCAGCCCCAGCATTTT. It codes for CATSLGQTLSNQPQHF. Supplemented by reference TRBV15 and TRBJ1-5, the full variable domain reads DAMVIQNPRYQVTQFGKPVTLSCSQTLNHNVMYWYQQKSSQAPKLLFHYYDKDFNNEADTPDNFQSRRPNTSFCFLDIRSPGLGDTAMYLCATSLGQTLSNQPQHFGDGTRLSIL.

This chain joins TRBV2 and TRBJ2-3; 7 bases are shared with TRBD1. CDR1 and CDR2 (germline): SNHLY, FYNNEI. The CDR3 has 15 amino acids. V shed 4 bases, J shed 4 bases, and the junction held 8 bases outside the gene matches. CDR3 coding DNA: TGTGCCAGCAGTGTGCCAGGGGGAAGTCCAGATACGCAGTATTTT. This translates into CASSVPGGSPDTQYF.

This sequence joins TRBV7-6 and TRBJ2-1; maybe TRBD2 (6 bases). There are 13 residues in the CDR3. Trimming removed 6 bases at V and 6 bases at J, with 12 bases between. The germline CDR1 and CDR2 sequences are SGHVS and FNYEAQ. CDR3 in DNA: TGTGCCAGCAGGGGACTTGGGGGCAATGAGCAGTTCTTC. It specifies CASRGLGGNEQFF. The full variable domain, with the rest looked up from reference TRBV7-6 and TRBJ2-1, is GAGVSQSPRYKVTKRGQDVALRCDPISGHVSLYWYRQALGQGPEFLTYFNYEAQQDKSGLPNDRFSAERPEGSISTLTIQRTEQRDSAMYRCASRGLGGNEQFFGPGTRLTVL.

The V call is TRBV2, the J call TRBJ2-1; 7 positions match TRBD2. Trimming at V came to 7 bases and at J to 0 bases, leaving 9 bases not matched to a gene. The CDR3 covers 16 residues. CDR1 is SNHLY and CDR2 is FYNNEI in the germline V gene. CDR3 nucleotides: TGTGCCAGCAAGAAGGGGCTAGCGGACTCCTACAATGAGCAGTTCTTC. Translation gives CASKKGLADSYNEQFF.

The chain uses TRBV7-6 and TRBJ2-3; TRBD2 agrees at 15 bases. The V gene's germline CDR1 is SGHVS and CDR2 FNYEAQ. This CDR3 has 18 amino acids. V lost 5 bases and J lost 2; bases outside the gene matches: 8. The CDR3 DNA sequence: TGTGCCAGCAGCCCCGGGACTAGCGGGAGGTTCCTCACAGATACGCAGTATTTT. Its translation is CASSPGTSGRFLTDTQYF.

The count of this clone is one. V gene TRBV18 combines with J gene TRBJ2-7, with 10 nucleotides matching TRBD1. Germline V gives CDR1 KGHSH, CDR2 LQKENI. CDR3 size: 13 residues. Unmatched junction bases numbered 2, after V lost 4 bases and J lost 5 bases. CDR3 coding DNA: TGTGCCAGCTCACTGGGGACAGGGGACGAGCAGTACGTC. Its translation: CASSLGTGDEQYV.

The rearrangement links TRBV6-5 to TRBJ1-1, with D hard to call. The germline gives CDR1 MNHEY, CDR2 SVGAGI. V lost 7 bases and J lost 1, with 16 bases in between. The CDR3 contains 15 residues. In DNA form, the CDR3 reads TGTGCCAGCACCTCCCCAGGCCAAGGGAACACTGAAGCTTTCTTT. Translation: CASTSPGQGNTEAFF.